The 13 T cell receptor beta chains listed next were all sequenced from one sample in a study of spatial heterogeneity in lung cancer. The study's findings and limits: Tumor mutation counts were tracked by expanded intratumoral alpha and beta TCR counts.

A single record per CDR3 protein comes from TCRdb applying MiXCR to the 5' RACE reads. The top ten clones hold 14% of a sample with over 8,500 distinct CDR3 sequences, around 15% of them seen once. Time point denoted: sample taken at primary tumor resection. Their specific antigens are unknown. The input for sequencing was lung tumor tissue, taken at surgery. The receptors originated from a male donor with early-stage non-small cell lung cancer.

Details on this clonotype: This beta chain is an off-target read within a library intended for alpha chains, so its frequency means little. The chain combines TRBV5-1 with TRBJ1-3; a weak D match, TRBD1 (5 bases). The CDR3 is 15 residues long. Germline V CDR1 and CDR2: SGHRS, YFSETQ. V was trimmed by 5 bases and J by 0 bases, leaving 12 bases between them. The DNA of the CDR3 is TGCGCCAGCAGGACGACAGTTAACTCTGGAAACACCATATATTTT. This gives the protein CASRTTVNSGNTIYF.

Concerning this clonotype: With the library built for alpha chains, this beta chain is off target and its frequency is not meaningful. This chain joins TRBV2 and TRBJ1-1, with D maybe TRBD1 (5 bases). V lost 3 bases and J lost 11, with 10 bases in between. The germline gives CDR1 SNHLY, CDR2 FYNNEI. The CDR3 spans 11 residues. CDR3 DNA sequence: TGTGCCAGCAGTGATTCAGGGCTGGCTTTCTTT. It encodes CASSDSGLAFF. Using reference TRBV2 and TRBJ1-1 for the parts outside the CDR3, the full variable domain is EPEVTQTPSHQVTQMGQEVILRCVPISNHLYFYWYRQILGQKVEFLVSFYNNEISEKSEIFDDQFSVERPDGSNFTLKIRSTKLEDSAMYFCASSDSGLAFFGQGTRLTVV.

This clonotype showed up many times. For a library built for alpha chains, this beta chain is a stray read; little rests on its size. The rearrangement uses TRBV7-2 and TRBJ2-7; maybe TRBD1 (6 bases). Trimming stripped 2 bases from V and 6 bases from J, with 17 bases between. Germline V CDR1 and CDR2: SGHTA, FQGNSA. The CDR3 has 15 amino acids. CDR3 in amino acids: CASSLPLAGAGEQYF. For the CDR3, the DNA is TGTGCCAGCAGCTTACCTTTAGCAGGGGCAGGCGAGCAGTACTTC.

This clonotype was detected many times. Within a library made for alpha chains, this beta chain is off target, and its count is uninformative. The V and J genes are TRBV5-4 and TRBJ2-2, with 9 nucleotides matching TRBD2. This CDR3 is built from 16 residues. The V gene's germline CDR1 is SGHNT and CDR2 YYREEE (reference sequence). Trimming took 4 bases from V and 7 from J; bases not matched to a gene: 11. DNA of the CDR3: TGTGCCAGCAGCCGGGAAGGGTTAGCGGGAGTCGGGGAGCTGTTTTTT. Encoded protein: CASSREGLAGVGELFF.

This clonotype was seen repeatedly, ten times or more. Within a library made for alpha chains, this beta chain is off target, and its count is uninformative. This chain uses TRBV19 with TRBJ2-7; 9 nucleotides line up with TRBD1. Looked up from germline, CDR1 is LNHDA and CDR2 is SQIVND (reference sequence). This CDR3 has 15 amino acids. The ends lost 1 base at V and 3 bases at J; junction bases unmatched: 4. The CDR3 sequence is CASSIGGTGIYEQYF. The CDR3 nucleotides are TGTGCCAGTAGTATAGGGGGGACAGGGATCTACGAGCAGTACTTC. The variable domain in full, with the rest retrieved from reference TRBV19 and TRBJ2-7, is DGGITQSPKYLFRKEGQNVTLSCEQNLNHDAMYWYRQDPGQGLRLIYYSQIVNDFQKGDIAEGYSVSREKKESFPLTVTSAQKNPTAFYLCASSIGGTGIYEQYFGPGTRLTVT.

This clonotype was seen a few times. Being off target in a library aimed at alpha chains, this beta chain has a size of little meaning. The V call is TRBV20-1, the J call TRBJ2-7; 8 nucleotides line up with TRBD2. Trimming cost V 3 bases and J 4 bases; bases outside gene matches: 2. This CDR3 has 12 amino acids. Germline V gives CDR1 DFQATT, CDR2 SNEGSKA (reference sequence). The CDR3 sequence: CSASGREYEQYF. CDR3 sequence (DNA): TGCAGTGCTAGCGGGAGGGAATACGAGCAGTACTTC.

This clonotype was recorded many times. Since it is a stray read in a library aimed at alpha chains, this beta chain has a size that is not meaningful. The chain joins TRBV12-5 to TRBJ1-2, with D hard to call. CDR1 and CDR2 from the germline V gene are LGHNT and FRNRAP. The CDR3 extends over 14 amino acids. Trimming cost V 7 bases and J 2 bases, with 14 bases left between them. For the CDR3, the DNA is TGTGCTAGTGTTCCCGGCGGCAGCAACTATGGCTACACCTTC. Translated: CASVPGGSNYGYTF. Full variable domain (missing parts from reference TRBV12-5 and TRBJ1-2): DARVTQTPRHKVTEMGQEVTMRCQPILGHNTVFWYRQTMMQGLELLAYFRNRAPLDDSGMPKDRFSAEMPDATLATLKIQPSEPRDSAVYFCASVPGGSNYGYTFGSGTRLTVV.

This clonotype has at least ten counts. This beta chain is a stray read from a library made for alpha chains; its abundance is not meaningful. The chain recombines TRBV7-2 with TRBJ2-1; 9 nucleotides match TRBD2. The CDR3 is 16 residues long. Germline V gene lookup returns CDR1 SGHTA and CDR2 FQGNSA. Unmatched junction bases numbered 9, after V lost 5 bases and J lost 4 bases. The CDR3 nucleotides are TGTGCCAGCAGCGTCTACCTAGCGGGGCAGTACAATGAGCAGTTCTTC. Protein sequence: CASSVYLAGQYNEQFF.

In the case of this clonotype: For a library built for alpha chains, this beta chain is a stray read; little rests on its size. V is TRBV6-6 and J is TRBJ2-2, with D hard to call. Trimming cost V 6 bases and J 6 bases, with 8 bases left between them. The CDR3 is 12 amino acids. Germline CDR1 MNHNY, CDR2 SVGAGI (reference sequence). The CDR3, as DNA: TGTGCCAGCAGCGATTCCCCCGGGGAGCTGTTTTTT. Translated: CASSDSPGELFF.

The sample holds many counts of this clonotype. Within a library made for alpha chains, this beta chain is off target, and its count is uninformative. This chain links TRBV7-8 with TRBJ2-2; 9 positions agree with TRBD1. V shed 2 bases, J shed 7 bases, and the junction held 8 bases outside the gene matches. The CDR3 is made up of 16 amino acids. Germline-derived CDR1 and CDR2 are SGHVS and FQNEAQ. CDR3 in amino acids: CASSLSDRGLGGELFF. Written as DNA, the CDR3 is TGTGCCAGCAGCTTATCGGACAGGGGTTTGGGCGGGGAGCTGTTTTTT.

In this sample, this clonotype turned up many times. Since it is a stray read in a library aimed at alpha chains, this beta chain has a size that is not meaningful. The genes are TRBV4-1 and TRBJ2-7; 10 positions match TRBD1. The CDR3 length is 15 residues. V dropped 2 bases and J dropped 5; count of bases not matched to a gene: 6. Germline-derived CDR1 and CDR2 are MGHRA and YSYEKL. The DNA for the CDR3 is TGCGCCAGCAGCCAACCGGGACAGGGGTACCACGAGCAGTACTTC. Amino acids: CASSQPGQGYHEQYF.

This clonotype appeared many times. This beta chain is off target for a library built for alpha chains, so its abundance means little. This chain connects TRBV12-3 or TRBV12-4 to TRBJ2-1, with TRBD2 matching over 10 bases. CDR3 size: 16 residues. Trimming took 1 base from V and 6 from J; bases not matched to a gene: 6. CDR3 DNA sequence: TGTGCCAGCAGTTTAGGGAGCGGGAGGGCCTCCAATGAGCAGTTCTTC. This encodes CASSLGSGRASNEQFF.

This clonotype was recorded many times. The library was built for alpha chains, so this beta chain is an off-target read and its size means little. This chain links TRBV5-5 with TRBJ2-7; 7 bases line up with TRBD1. CDR3 length: 14 amino acids. Germline CDR1 and CDR2: SGHKS and YYEKEE (reference sequence). V trimming: 0 bases; J trimming: 3 bases; junction bases outside the gene matches: 3. The CDR3 region has the DNA TGTGCCAGCAGCTTGGCAGGGGACAGCTACGAGCAGTACTTC. Amino acid sequence: CASSLAGDSYEQYF.